These 21 T cell receptor beta chains came from one sample sequenced in a study of shared clonotypes between healthy human individuals (dated by TCRdb to 2018 to 2020). The receptor library was made with the immunoSEQ multiplex PCR assay. TCRdb took this table from immuneACCESS and kept in-frame rearrangements with V and J called. Such tables lack part of the clones; where checked against another copy, unresolved V genes explain under half of the gap, and the rest is unexplained. This sample lists approximately 640,000 clones; around 72% were detected once. The top ten clonotypes cover about 2% of the sample. The specimen was memory CD4+ T cells sorted from blood. Per the publication, the cell subset or site label means: CD45RA-negative fraction. The receptors originated from a woman in her 30s in good health.

The gene calls are TRBV2 and TRBJ2-1, with 10 bases identical to TRBD2. Trimming cost V 8 bases and J 10 bases; bases outside gene matches: 8. The CDR3 has 13 residues. Germline loops: CDR1 SNHLY, CDR2 FYNNEI. CDR3 bases: TGTGCCAGCGGGGGACTAGCGTTTGGAGAGCAGTTCTTC. It is translated as CASGGLAFGEQFF.

In the case of this clone: Other DNA sequences from this sample encode an identical CDR3 as well. The rearrangement joins TRBV7-2 to TRBJ1-1; D might be TRBD1 (5 bases). V was cut by 3 bases and J by 3 bases, with 8 bases left in between. The CDR3 runs to 13 residues. Looked up from germline, CDR1 is SGHTA and CDR2 is FQGNSA. The CDR3 region is CASSFQGDTEAFF. The CDR3 coding sequence is TGTGCCAGCAGCTTTCAGGGAGACACTGAAGCTTTCTTT. Filled out from reference TRBV7-2 and TRBJ1-1, the complete variable domain reads GAGVSQSPSNKVTEKGKDVELRCDPISGHTALYWYRQSLGQGLEFLIYFQGNSAPDKSGLPSDRFSAERTGGSVSTLTIQRTQQEDSAVYLCASSFQGDTEAFFGQGTRLTVV.

The gene calls are TRBV2 and TRBJ1-5; D is unclear. The V gene lost 5 bases and the J gene lost 8 bases, with 13 bases spanning the gap. Germline lookup yields CDR1 SNHLY and CDR2 FYNNEI. The CDR3 has 13 amino acids. CDR3 nucleotides: TGTGCCAGCAGTTCCGGTCCCGGGGAGCCCCAGCATTTT. Translating gives CASSSGPGEPQHF. Full variable domain (outside the CDR3, taken from reference TRBV2 and TRBJ1-5): EPEVTQTPSHQVTQMGQEVILRCVPISNHLYFYWYRQILGQKVEFLVSFYNNEISEKSEIFDDQFSVERPDGSNFTLKIRSTKLEDSAMYFCASSSGPGEPQHFGDGTRLSIL.

A few counts support this clone. The rearrangement links TRBV5-1 to TRBJ2-7; maybe TRBD2 (5 bases). V was clipped by 0 bases and J by 5 bases, with 9 bases between them. The CDR3 loop spans 13 amino acids. Germline lookup yields CDR1 SGHRS and CDR2 YFSETQ. Written as DNA, the CDR3 is TGCGCCAGCAGCTTGGCCCTAGCCGACGAGCAGTACTTC. This codes for CASSLALADEQYF.

The genes are TRBV2 and TRBJ2-3; D uncertain. V lost 7 bases, J lost 2 bases, and 13 bases lay in between. The CDR3 loop spans 14 amino acids. CDR1 is SNHLY, CDR2 FYNNEI, per germline. CDR3 protein: CASNKETYTDTQYF. In DNA, the CDR3 is TGTGCCAGCAACAAGGAAACCTACACAGATACGCAGTATTTT.

A single count supports this clone. This sequence joins TRBV27 and TRBJ1-1; 8 nucleotides agree with TRBD1. J lost 0 bases, V lost 0 bases, and 12 bases had no gene match. CDR3 length: 19 amino acids. Germline CDR1 reads MNHEY; CDR2 reads SMNVEV (reference sequence). In nucleotides, the CDR3 is TGTGCCAGCAGTTTATCCACCAGGGGGCTGGGGGCCATGAACACTGAAGCTTTCTTT. Amino acids: CASSLSTRGLGAMNTEAFF.

The chain carries TRBV7-2 and TRBJ2-3; perhaps TRBD2 as D (6 bases). CDR1 and CDR2 from the germline V gene are SGHTA and FQGNSA. V dropped 1 base and J dropped 3 bases, with 20 bases sitting between them. The CDR3 length is 18 residues. The CDR3, as DNA: TGTGCCAGCAGCTTAGTTTCAGGAGGGAGTGGGGTTACAGATACGCAGTATTTT. Translating it yields CASSLVSGGSGVTDTQYF. Drawing the rest from reference TRBV7-2 and TRBJ2-3, the complete variable domain is GAGVSQSPSNKVTEKGKDVELRCDPISGHTALYWYRQSLGQGLEFLIYFQGNSAPDKSGLPSDRFSAERTGGSVSTLTIQRTQQEDSAVYLCASSLVSGGSGVTDTQYFGPGTRLTVL.

This sequence joins TRBV20-1 and TRBJ2-5; 8 bases are a match to TRBD2. CDR3 length: 11 amino acids. CDR1 DFQATT and CDR2 SNEGSKA come from the germline V gene (reference sequence). The CDR3 spells CRILAGETQYF. CDR3 nucleotides: TGCAGGATTCTAGCGGGAGAGACCCAGTACTTC.

The genes are TRBV28 and TRBJ1-1; D gene unclear. Trimming shortened V by 6 bases and J by 7 bases, and 9 bases separated the two germline ends. CDR3 length equals 11 residues. From germline, CDR1 is MDHEN and CDR2 SYDVKM. This CDR3 is CASRVEIEAFF. The CDR3 DNA reads TGTGCCAGCAGGGTAGAAATTGAAGCTTTCTTT.

A word on this clone: The same CDR3 can be traced to other DNA sequences in this sample. This rearrangement joins TRBV6-5 to TRBJ2-7; D perhaps matches TRBD1 (6 bases). The V gene lost 2 bases and the J gene lost 2 bases, with 10 bases spanning the gap. Germline CDR1 and CDR2: MNHEY and SVGAGI. CDR3 size: 14 residues. CDR3 DNA: TGTGCCAGCAGTTACGAAGGGACAACCTACGAGCAGTACTTC. This sequence encodes CASSYEGTTYEQYF.

This clone has more than one count but fewer than ten. The chain recombines TRBV21-1 with TRBJ2-6; the D call TRBD1 from the table was never checked on the DNA. TRBV21-1 is annotated as a pseudogene. The CDR3 consists of 18 residues. CDR3 nucleotides: TGTGCCAGCAGCCAAGGGGGGACAGGGGGTCTCGAGGCCAACGTCCTGACTTTC. Its translation: CASSQGGTGGLEANVLTF.

This chain links TRBV5-5 with TRBJ1-5; no reliable D call. The CDR3 has 13 amino acids. Trimming took off 2 bases at V and 7 bases at J, with 10 bases between the two ends. Germline V gene sequence: CDR1 SGHKS, CDR2 YYEKEE (reference sequence). The CDR3 bases are TGTGCCAGCAGCTTTGAATGGGGACAGCCCCAGCATTTT. This sequence encodes CASSFEWGQPQHF.

The V and J genes are TRBV20-1 and TRBJ1-3; D ambiguous. The CDR3 consists of 11 residues. The germline V gene has CDR1 DFQATT and CDR2 SNEGSKA (reference sequence). Trimming shortened V by 3 bases and J by 7 bases, and 7 bases separated the two germline ends. The CDR3 region has the DNA TGCAGTGCTAGGACACGGAACACCATATATTTT. Translating gives CSARTRNTIYF.

The CDR3: CASSRTSGLTGELFF. DNA for the CDR3: TGTGCCAGCAGCCGGACTAGCGGACTCACCGGGGAGCTGTTTTTT. The chain combines TRBV5-4 with TRBJ2-2; the match to TRBD2 covers 10 bases. The germline CDR1 and CDR2 sequences are SGHNT and YYREEE (reference sequence). V was clipped by 4 bases and J by 4 bases; unmatched bases: 4. The CDR3 spans 15 residues.

In regard to this clone: Other DNA sequences in this specimen translate into the identical CDR3. This rearrangement joins TRBV28 to TRBJ2-7, with 11 nucleotides matching TRBD2. CDR3 size: 15 residues. Trimming at V came to 4 bases and at J to 3 bases, leaving 5 bases not matched to a gene. The germline V gene has CDR1 MDHEN and CDR2 SYDVKM. The CDR3 DNA reads as TGTGCCAGCAGTTCCGGGACTAGCGGAAACTACGAGCAGTACTTC. Translated, it gives CASSSGTSGNYEQYF.

The CDR3 DNA follows: TGTGCCAGTAGTAGCTACAGCCGCACAAACTCCTACGAGCAGTACTTC. As protein: CASSSYSRTNSYEQYF. This rearrangement joins TRBV19 to TRBJ2-7; no clear D. The CDR3 runs 16 residues. V dropped 4 bases and J dropped 0 bases, with 16 bases sitting between them. Germline V CDR1 and CDR2: LNHDA, SQIVND (reference sequence).

The CDR3 spells CASSLVGLAGAGEQYF. CDR3 DNA: TGTGCCAGCAGCTTAGTAGGACTAGCGGGAGCAGGCGAGCAGTACTTC. This chain connects TRBV28 to TRBJ2-7, with TRBD2 identical over 13 bases. CDR3 length: 16 amino acids. CDR1 is MDHEN, CDR2 SYDVKM, per germline. The junction had 11 bases not matched to a gene; V was cut back by 6 bases and J by 6 bases. The full variable domain, with the rest looked up from reference TRBV28 and TRBJ2-7, is DVKVTQSSRYLVKRTGEKVFLECVQDMDHENMFWYRQDPGLGLRLIYFSYDVKMKEKGDIPEGYSVSREKKERFSLILESASTNQTSMYLCASSLVGLAGAGEQYFGPGTRLTVT.

The rearrangement joins TRBV13 to TRBJ2-3, with 10 bases identical to TRBD2. The length of the CDR3 is 17 residues. The germline gives CDR1 PRHDT, CDR2 FYEKMQ (reference sequence). Trimming at V came to 5 bases and at J to 3 bases, leaving 11 bases not matched to a gene. DNA for the CDR3: TGTGCCAGCAGCCCCCTAGCGGGAGCTCTTAGGACAGATACGCAGTATTTT. Translated, it gives CASSPLAGALRTDTQYF.

The genes are TRBV11-2 and TRBJ2-7; TRBD1 aligns across 9 bases. This CDR3 is 14 amino acids long. Looked up from germline, CDR1 is SGHAT and CDR2 is FQNNGV. Unmatched junction bases numbered 7, after V lost 5 bases and J lost 5 bases. In nucleotides, the CDR3 is TGTGCCAGCAGCCCCGGGGACAGGGTTAACGAGCAGTACTTC. Encoded protein: CASSPGDRVNEQYF.

In DNA form, the CDR3 reads TGTGCCTTCCTACCGGGACTGAGAGAAGAGACCCAGTACTTC. Its translation: CAFLPGLREETQYF. The J gene is TRBJ2-5, the V gene TRBV30; D perhaps matches TRBD2 (6 bases). Germline CDR1 GTSNPN, CDR2 SVGIG (reference sequence). Between the trimmed V and J ends, which lost 7 bases and 3 bases, there was a span of 18 bases. The CDR3 length is 14 residues.

V is TRBV11-2 and J is TRBJ2-5; D perhaps matches TRBD1 (6 bases). Germline V gene sequence: CDR1 SGHAT, CDR2 FQNNGV. The CDR3 length is 17 residues. Trimming stripped 2 bases from V and 2 bases from J, with 18 bases between. Here the CDR3 DNA reads TGTGCCAGCAGCTTAAGATTTGGGCGGCAGGGGCAAGAGACCCAGTACTTC. As protein: CASSLRFGRQGQETQYF.